Listed below are T cell receptor beta chains from one sample, sequenced in a study of T cell responses to AZD1222 COVID-19 vaccine. Assay used: immunoSEQ multiplex PCR; TCRdb lists only in-frame clones, some missing. The table shows 120,000 or so clones, with roughly 86% occurring only once. The specimen comprised peripheral blood, sampled 28 days after the second AZD1222 dose. These receptors were collected from an adult who received the AZD1222 COVID-19 vaccine. The CDR3 runs from the conserved cysteine through the conserved F or W. A D gene is named only where the DNA matches it firmly. Clone size is stated in some rows and not others, as once, few, many or a class when expanded.

clone size	D gene	V gene	J gene	CDR3 protein	CDR3 DNA
few	TRBD1	TRBV28	TRBJ1-1	CASRQGQGGTEAFF	TGTGCCAGCAGACAGGGACAGGGAGGGACTGAAGCTTTCTTT
.	.	TRBV6-5	TRBJ1-2	CASSYDGGGYTF	TGTGCCAGCAGTTACGATGGGGGCGGCTACACCTTC
.	TRBD1	TRBV9	TRBJ1-2	CASSPLRQGRHYGYTF	TGTGCCAGCAGCCCTTTACGACAGGGCAGGCACTATGGCTACACCTTC
.	.	TRBV9	TRBJ2-2	CASSETPPGNTGELFF	TGTGCCAGCAGCGAGACCCCCCCAGGAAACACCGGGGAGCTGTTTTTT
.	.	TRBV19	TRBJ1-1	CASSIQGVGTEAFF	TGTGCCAGTAGTATACAGGGTGTGGGAACTGAAGCTTTCTTT
.	.	TRBV19	TRBJ1-1	CASSSPRGHTEAFF	TGTGCCAGTAGTTCGCCCCGCGGGCACACTGAAGCTTTCTTT
.	.	TRBV29-1	TRBJ1-2	CSVSGEGYGYTF	TGCAGCGTTTCAGGGGAGGGTTATGGCTACACCTTC
.	TRBD1	TRBV19	TRBJ1-5	CASREIGQGSGQPQHF	TGTGCCAGTAGGGAGATTGGACAGGGGAGTGGGCAGCCCCAGCATTTT
.	TRBD1	TRBV9	TRBJ2-1	CASSGQGNYNEQFF	TGTGCCAGCAGCGGACAGGGGAACTACAATGAGCAGTTCTTC
.	.	TRBV14	TRBJ2-1	CASSQEWRQPYNEQFF	TGTGCCAGCAGCCAAGAGTGGAGACAGCCCTACAATGAGCAGTTCTTC
.	.	TRBV7-9	TRBJ2-7	CASSPSLLRYEQYF	TGTGCCAGCAGCCCCTCCCTTTTGCGATACGAGCAGTACTTC
.	TRBD1	TRBV7-2	TRBJ1-2	CASSLSMTGAGGYTF	TGTGCCAGCAGCCTCAGCATGACAGGGGCAGGCGGCTACACCTTC
few	.	TRBV7-9	TRBJ2-7	CASSLGTLRAYEQYF	TGTGCCAGCAGCTTGGGGACCCTCCGGGCCTACGAGCAGTACTTC
.	.	TRBV7-9	TRBJ2-7	CASSSRQAISYEQYF	TGTGCCAGCAGCTCTCGACAGGCAATCTCCTACGAGCAGTACTTC
.	.	TRBV6-5	TRBJ2-7	CASSYSTGVGPYEQYF	TGTGCCAGCAGTTACTCGACGGGGGTCGGGCCATACGAGCAGTACTTC
few	.	TRBV7-9	TRBJ1-1	CASPGRSNTEAFF	TGTGCCAGCCCGGGACGGTCGAACACTGAAGCTTTCTTT
.	.	TRBV10-3	TRBJ1-2	CAISESGDRGGYTF	TGTGCCATCAGTGAGTCAGGGGATAGAGGTGGCTACACCTTC
.	.	TRBV4-1	TRBJ1-4	CASSQDVPGTTNEKLFF	TGCGCCAGCAGCCAAGATGTTCCCGGAACAACTAATGAAAAACTGTTTTTT
.	.	TRBV18	TRBJ1-1	CASSPAGLDTEAFF	TGTGCCAGCTCACCAGCGGGGTTGGACACTGAAGCTTTCTTT
.	TRBD1	TRBV6-5	TRBJ2-3	CASSWDRSTDTQYF	TGTGCCAGCAGTTGGGACAGGAGCACAGATACGCAGTATTTT
once	TRBD1	TRBV4-1	TRBJ2-3	CASSYRDRGTSTDTQYF	TGCGCCAGCAGCTATAGGGACAGGGGGACTAGCACAGATACGCAGTATTTT
.	.	TRBV6-5	TRBJ2-1	CASRGLSYNEQFF	TGTGCCAGCCGGGGGCTGTCCTACAATGAGCAGTTCTTC
.	TRBD1	TRBV14	TRBJ1-2	CASSRDLGGLYGYTF	TGTGCCAGCAGCCGGGATCTAGGGGGCCTATATGGCTACACCTTC
.	.	TRBV12-3/TRBV12-4	TRBJ1-5	CASSFSGYQPQHF	TGTGCCAGCAGTTTCTCGGGGTATCAGCCCCAGCATTTT
.	.	TRBV9	TRBJ2-7	CASSVVRPIF	TGTGCCAGCAGCGTAGTCAGACCTATATTC
many	.	TRBV24-1	TRBJ2-6	CATSDTKTLLSSGANVLTF	TGTGCCACCAGTGATACAAAGACACTATTAAGCTCTGGGGCCAACGTCCTGACTTTC
.	.	TRBV18	TRBJ2-1	CASSPGQNSYNEQFF	TGTGCCAGCTCACCCGGACAGAACTCCTACAATGAGCAGTTCTTC